The next 23 T cell receptor beta chains were all read from a single sample in a study of a mutant IDH1 vaccine in newly diagnosed glioma. Time point defined: week 47, end of study. The content of each vaccine dose was 300 ug of mutant IDH1 20-mer peptide, and topical imiquimod accompanied it. Measured with immunoSEQ multiplex PCR; TCRdb has only the in-frame clones, and not every one. The table shows over 30,000 clones, with roughly 90% occurring only once. Their antigens remain unidentified. Sequencing used PBMCs, obtained from a glioma patient whose treatment included an IDH1 peptide vaccine. The receptors here all came from a woman in her forties with glioma.

V is TRBV4-3 and J is TRBJ2-7; 11 bases align to TRBD2. This CDR3 has 15 residues. Germline trimming cut 4 bases from V and 2 bases from J; bases unmatched to any gene: 4. Germline V gene data show CDR1 as LGHNA and CDR2 as YSLEER. The CDR3 nucleotides read TGCGCCAGCAGCCCCGGGACTAGCGGAACCTACGAGCAGTACTTC. It specifies CASSPGTSGTYEQYF.

This sequence joins TRBV10-3 and TRBJ1-2; unclear D gene. Deletions cut 5 bases from V and 1 base from J, with 11 bases between. Germline loops: CDR1 ENHRY, CDR2 SYGVKD. This CDR3 has 14 residues. The CDR3 bases are TGTGCCATCAGTCCTGTGGGAGGTAACTATGGCTACACCTTC. As protein: CAISPVGGNYGYTF.

The chain uses TRBV2 and TRBJ2-5, with D hard to call. V lost 7 bases to trimming and J lost 1 base, with 25 bases between them. The germline V gene encodes CDR1 SNHLY and CDR2 FYNNEI. CDR3 length equals 18 residues. CDR3 in amino acids: CASNRFRKGKMAQETQYF. The CDR3 DNA is TGTGCCAGCAATCGGTTTCGTAAAGGCAAGATGGCCCAAGAGACCCAGTACTTC.

This clone has just one count. V and J are TRBV19 and TRBJ1-2; D unclear. This CDR3 has 14 residues. The germline CDR1 and CDR2 sequences are LNHDA and SQIVND (reference sequence). The germline V and J ends were trimmed by 5 bases and 4 bases, with 14 bases remaining between them. Here the CDR3 reads CASSPDGIVYGYTF. CDR3 nucleotide sequence: TGTGCCAGTAGTCCGGACGGGATAGTCTATGGCTACACCTTC.

The gene calls are TRBV5-1 and TRBJ1-3; D is undetermined. V dropped 3 bases and J dropped 0 bases, with 7 bases sitting between them. Germline V gene sequence: CDR1 SGHRS, CDR2 YFSETQ. This CDR3 comprises 14 residues. CDR3 coding DNA: TGCGCCAGCAGCTCAAGTACCTCTGGAAACACCATATATTTT. Translation: CASSSSTSGNTIYF.

The chain links TRBV4-3 to TRBJ1-1, with D uncertain. This CDR3 comprises 18 residues. V lost 1 base to trimming and J lost 1 base, with 19 bases between them. Germline V gene sequence: CDR1 LGHNA, CDR2 YSLEER. CDR3 coding DNA: TGCGCCAGCAGCCAAGCGGCAGACACGGCGGGGAGGAACACTGAAGCTTTCTTT. Translating it yields CASSQAADTAGRNTEAFF.

The V call is TRBV4-2, the J call TRBJ2-3; 14 positions match TRBD2. Trimming removed 8 bases from V and 4 bases from J; junction bases left unmatched: 5. The CDR3 consists of 15 residues. CDR1 LGHNA and CDR2 YNFKEQ come from the germline V gene. The chain's CDR3 is CASGLAGGSADTQYF. DNA for the CDR3: TGTGCCAGCGGACTAGCGGGAGGAAGCGCAGATACGCAGTATTTT.

About this clone: One end of the junction varies from germline; a read error may be responsible. The chain carries TRBV7-7 and TRBJ2-5, with D tentatively TRBD1 (6 bases). This CDR3 region has 14 residues. Germline CDR1 reads SSHAT; CDR2 reads FNYEAQ (reference sequence). The CDR3: CASSLTGTQETQYF. The CDR3 nucleotides read TGTGCTAGCAGCTTAACGGGGACACAAGAGACCCAGTACTTC. Full variable domain (missing parts from reference TRBV7-7 and TRBJ2-5): GAGVSQSPRYKVTKRGQDVTLRCDPISSHATLYWYQQALGQGPEFLTYFNYEAQPDKSGLPSDRFSAERPEGSISTLTIQRTEQRDSAMYRCASSLTGTQETQYFGPGTRLLVL.

The rearrangement links TRBV5-1 to TRBJ1-4; no clear D. Between the trimmed V and J ends, which lost 4 bases and 11 bases, there was a span of 36 bases. Germline V gene sequence: CDR1 SGHRS, CDR2 YFSETQ. The CDR3 covers 20 residues. The CDR3 is CASSPHNLFKSVGVGGKLFF. The CDR3 DNA reads TGCGCCAGCAGCCCCCACAATCTATTTAAGTCCGTCGGGGTCGGTGGCAAACTGTTTTTT.

This chain links TRBV14 with TRBJ2-7, with D possibly being TRBD1 (6 bases). Between the trimmed V and J ends, which lost 4 bases and 4 bases, there was a span of 17 bases. The CDR3 contains 15 residues. The V gene's germline CDR1 is SGHDN and CDR2 FVKESK. CDR3 residues: CASSLALGTLYEQYF. CDR3 coding DNA: TGTGCCAGCAGCCTTGCACTTGGGACACTATACGAGCAGTACTTC.

V usage is TRBV11-2 and J usage is TRBJ2-7; the D is unclear. Trimming took 2 bases from V and 2 from J, leaving 7 bases between them. The CDR3 consists of 13 residues. CDR1 SGHAT and CDR2 FQNNGV come from the germline V gene. The CDR3, as DNA: TGTGCCAGCAGCTTAAGCTGGACCTACGAGCAGTACTTC. Translating gives CASSLSWTYEQYF.

The rearrangement joins TRBV5-1 to TRBJ2-3, with unresolved D. The CDR3 spans 14 residues. CDR1 SGHRS and CDR2 YFSETQ come from the germline V gene. V shed 1 base and J shed 0 bases, with 6 bases lying between them. As DNA, the CDR3 is TGCGCCAGCAGCTTGATGGATAGCACAGATACGCAGTATTTT. This encodes CASSLMDSTDTQYF.

V and J are TRBV10-1 and TRBJ1-2, with D unclear. The germline CDR1 and CDR2 sequences are WNHNN and SYGVQD (reference sequence). Trimming removed 2 bases from V and 3 bases from J, with 4 bases in between. The CDR3 sequence is 12 residues long. CDR3 DNA sequence: TGCGCCAGCAGTGAGGATTACTATGGCTACACCTTC. This gives the protein CASSEDYYGYTF.

The CDR3 loop reads CASSSNGGVEQYF. CDR3 nucleotide sequence: TGCGCCAGCAGCTCAAACGGGGGGGTCGAGCAGTACTTC. This chain connects TRBV5-1 to TRBJ2-7, with 8 bases lining up with TRBD2. After removal of 3 bases from V and 6 bases from J, the junction contained 5 bases not matched to a gene. CDR1 is SGHRS and CDR2 is YFSETQ in the germline V gene. The CDR3 length is 13 residues.

The chain carries TRBV5-1 and TRBJ2-7; D call uncertain. Germline V gene data show CDR1 as SGHRS and CDR2 as YFSETQ. The V end was cut by 4 bases, the J end by 2 bases, with 19 bases between. The length of the CDR3 is 16 residues. CDR3 residues: CASSRPYLDETYEQYF. The CDR3 DNA follows: TGCGCCAGCAGCAGACCCTACTTAGACGAGACCTACGAGCAGTACTTC. Looking up the rest from reference TRBV5-1 and TRBJ2-7 gives the full variable domain: KAGVTQTPRYLIKTRGQQVTLSCSPISGHRSVSWYQQTPGQGLQFLFEYFSETQRNKGNFPGRFSGRQFSNSRSEMNVSTLELGDSALYLCASSRPYLDETYEQYFGPGTRLTVT.

CDR3 nucleotide sequence: TGTGCCAGCAGCTTATTAAGTGCTAACTATGGCTACACCTTC. Translated, it gives CASSLLSANYGYTF. This rearrangement joins TRBV7-2 to TRBJ1-2; D not resolved. The CDR3 has 14 residues. The ends were cut back, 2 bases at V and 0 bases at J, with 7 bases in the middle. Germline CDR1 and CDR2: SGHTA and FQGNSA. Drawing the rest from reference TRBV7-2 and TRBJ1-2, the complete variable domain is GAGVSQSPSNKVTEKGKDVELRCDPISGHTALYWYRQSLGQGLEFLIYFQGNSAPDKSGLPSDRFSAERTGGSVSTLTIQRTQQEDSAVYLCASSLLSANYGYTFGSGTRLTVV.

This sequence joins TRBV6-5 and TRBJ2-3, with a weak D call TRBD2 (5 bases). The V gene lost 8 bases and the J gene lost 4 bases, with 16 bases spanning the gap. The CDR3 length is 14 residues. CDR1 MNHEY and CDR2 SVGAGI come from the germline V gene. CDR3 coding DNA: TGTGCCAGCCAGCCGCACGGAGGCCCAGATACGCAGTATTTT. Translated: CASQPHGGPDTQYF.

This clone was counted once. V usage is TRBV7-2 and J usage is TRBJ2-5; the D gene is possibly TRBD1 (6 bases). Trimming removed 1 base from V and 5 bases from J, with 11 bases in between. Per germline, CDR1 SGHTA and CDR2 FQGNSA. The length of the CDR3 is 14 residues. The CDR3 region is CASSLDRAAETQYF. DNA of the CDR3: TGTGCCAGCAGCTTAGACAGGGCGGCCGAGACCCAGTACTTC.

This chain uses TRBV4-1 with TRBJ2-3; 13 nucleotides match TRBD2. This CDR3 contains 14 residues. Per germline, CDR1 MGHRA and CDR2 YSYEKL. Trimming removed 4 bases from V and 11 bases from J; junction bases left unmatched: 6. CDR3 loop: CASSPRTSGGEQYF. For the CDR3, the DNA is TGCGCCAGCAGCCCCCGGACTAGCGGGGGCGAGCAGTATTTT.

The chain is built from TRBV5-1 and TRBJ1-5; D is possibly TRBD1 (6 bases). The V end lost 0 bases, the J end lost 5 bases, and 12 bases lay between the germline ends. Germline CDR1 and CDR2: SGHRS and YFSETQ. The length of the CDR3 is 15 residues. The CDR3 DNA sequence: TGCGCCAGCAGCTTGGAGGGGGGATGGTATCAGCCCCAGCATTTT. Its translation is CASSLEGGWYQPQHF.

The chain uses TRBV23-1 and TRBJ1-2; a possible D gene is TRBD1 (5 bases). TRBV23-1 is noted as an ORF with a role that remains uncertain. CDR3 length: 14 amino acids. V lost 0 bases, J lost 8 bases, and 13 bases lay in between. The CDR3 coding sequence is TGCGCCAGCAGTCAATCAGGAGGAGGGGAAGGCTACACCTTC. It specifies CASSQSGGGEGYTF.

The chain carries TRBV19 and TRBJ1-2; D unresolved. V was clipped by 6 bases and J by 1 base, with 9 bases between them. CDR3 length: 13 amino acids. CDR1 is LNHDA, CDR2 SQIVND, per germline (reference sequence). CDR3 coding DNA: TGTGCCAGTAGGGAAGGCCATAACTATGGCTACACCTTC. Residues: CASREGHNYGYTF.

This sequence joins TRBV30 and TRBJ2-2; no firm D call. V gave up 0 bases and J gave up 1 base, with 6 bases separating them. The length of the CDR3 is 14 residues. Germline V gene lookup returns CDR1 GTSNPN and CDR2 SVGIG (reference sequence). CDR3 sequence: CAWSVSLNTGELFF. As DNA, the CDR3 is TGTGCCTGGAGTGTATCACTGAACACCGGGGAGCTGTTTTTT.